The 15 T cell receptor beta chains given below trace back to one sample, sequenced in a study of blood T cell repertoires in COVID-19 (dated by TCRdb to about 2020). Library prep was done by the immunoSEQ multiplex PCR assay. TCRdb's version of the immuneACCESS table is confined to in-frame rearrangements and falls short of the full clone set. An unresolved V gene accounts for under half of the shortfall where checked; the remainder is of unknown origin. The sample records 80,000 or so clones, 70% to 75% of which are singletons. Roughly 5.6% of the sample lies in the top ten. The sample comprised peripheral blood. These receptor sequences come from a man aged 45-65 years with active or convalescent COVID-19.

This sequence joins TRBV7-3 and TRBJ1-1; TRBD1 matches at 10 bases. The germline V gene encodes CDR1 SGHTA and CDR2 FQGTGA. The CDR3 loop spans 15 amino acids. V lost 5 bases and J lost 3; bases outside the gene matches: 6. The CDR3 here is CASSNQGQGYTEAFF. CDR3 bases: TGTGCCAGCAGCAATCAGGGACAGGGGTACACTGAAGCTTTCTTT. The full variable domain, with the rest looked up from reference TRBV7-3 and TRBJ1-1, is GAGVSQTPSNKVTEKGKYVELRCDPISGHTALYWYRQSLGQGPEFLIYFQGTGAADDSGLPNDRFFAVRPEGSVSTLKIQRTERGDSAVYLCASSNQGQGYTEAFFGQGTRLTVV.

The V call is TRBV7-6, the J call TRBJ2-2; 8 bases line up with TRBD1. CDR1 is SGHVS and CDR2 is FNYEAQ in the germline V gene. The V gene end was trimmed by 5 bases and the J gene end by 2 bases; junction bases not matched to a gene: 7. This CDR3 is 16 amino acids long. The CDR3 sequence is CASSPYGQGNTGELFF. For the CDR3, the DNA is TGTGCCAGCAGCCCTTACGGACAGGGAAACACCGGGGAGCTGTTTTTT.

The chain is built from TRBV19 and TRBJ1-6; possibly TRBD1 for D (5 bases). V gave up 4 bases and J gave up 4 bases, with 11 bases separating them. Germline CDR1 reads LNHDA; CDR2 reads SQIVND (reference sequence). The CDR3 totals 15 residues. The CDR3 protein is CASSTQGGYNSPLHF. CDR3 coding DNA: TGTGCCAGTAGTACCCAGGGAGGATATAATTCACCCCTCCACTTT.

This clone was detected once. J is TRBJ2-5 and V is TRBV5-1; D is possibly TRBD2 (5 bases). The CDR3 covers 14 residues. Deletions cut 4 bases from V and 2 bases from J, with 12 bases between. Looked up from germline, CDR1 is SGHRS and CDR2 is YFSETQ. CDR3 sequence (DNA): TGCGCCAGCAGCAGAGAGGGAACGCAAGAGACCCAGTACTTC. This translates into CASSREGTQETQYF.

J is TRBJ2-1 and V is TRBV4-1; TRBD2 matches at 13 bases. Germline V lookup: CDR1 MGHRA, CDR2 YSYEKL. Trimming cost V 1 base and J 7 bases; bases outside gene matches: 16. This CDR3 comprises 20 residues. In DNA form, the CDR3 reads TGCGCCAGCAGCCAAGGGATTCCCGGACTAGCGGGGGCCGTAGGGAATGAGCAGTTCTTC. Translation gives CASSQGIPGLAGAVGNEQFF.

The V and J genes are TRBV19 and TRBJ2-5; TRBD2 matches at 8 bases. Germline V lookup: CDR1 LNHDA, CDR2 SQIVND (reference sequence). The CDR3 consists of 18 residues. Trimming cost V 3 bases and J 1 base; bases outside gene matches: 13. The CDR3 DNA reads as TGTGCCAGTAGTATTTTCGGTAGTGCGGGGGGACCCCAAGAGACCCAGTACTTC. Translated, it gives CASSIFGSAGGPQETQYF.

CDR3 sequence: CAWSYISNYGYTF. CDR3 DNA sequence: TGTGCCTGGAGTTACATTTCTAACTATGGCTACACCTTC. This chain links TRBV30 with TRBJ1-2; D remains unclear. The CDR3 consists of 13 residues. Germline V gives CDR1 GTSNPN, CDR2 SVGIG (reference sequence). V lost 2 bases, J lost 0 bases, and 7 bases lay in between.

This clone was recorded only once. V usage is TRBV10-3 and J usage is TRBJ2-7; D perhaps matches TRBD2 (5 bases). The CDR3 totals 15 residues. V dropped 2 bases and J dropped 0 bases, with 11 bases sitting between them. The germline gives CDR1 ENHRY, CDR2 SYGVKD. The CDR3 DNA reads TGTGCCATCAGTGAGCGGACGGGGTACTCCTACGAGCAGTACTTC. Encoded protein: CAISERTGYSYEQYF.

This clone showed up just a few times. The gene calls are TRBV5-5 and TRBJ1-3; D perhaps matches TRBD1 (6 bases). Trimming removed 4 bases from V and 2 bases from J, with 19 bases in between. Germline V gene sequence: CDR1 SGHKS, CDR2 YYEKEE (reference sequence). The CDR3 consists of 17 residues. In DNA, the CDR3 is TGTGCCAGCAGCGACTACAGGGTGAGAACCGCTGGAAACACCATATATTTT. This sequence encodes CASSDYRVRTAGNTIYF.

The rearrangement uses TRBV19 and TRBJ2-1; unclear D gene. The CDR3 extends over 15 amino acids. The V and J ends lost 3 bases and 0 bases respectively, with 9 bases between them. CDR1 LNHDA and CDR2 SQIVND come from the germline V gene (reference sequence). For the CDR3, the DNA is TGTGCCAGTAGTATGACTTCGAGCTCCTACAATGAGCAGTTCTTC. This codes for CASSMTSSSYNEQFF.

This rearrangement joins TRBV2 to TRBJ2-1; TRBD2 matches at 12 bases. Germline CDR1 and CDR2: SNHLY and FYNNEI. With V trimmed by 5 bases and J by 6 bases, 11 bases remained unmatched. This CDR3 contains 17 residues. The CDR3 loop is CASSTSGGTAGGNEQFF. CDR3 nucleotides: TGTGCCAGCAGTACTAGCGGGGGGACAGCAGGGGGCAATGAGCAGTTCTTC.

This sequence joins TRBV19 and TRBJ1-6, with D unresolved. The CDR3 has 14 residues. Trimming shortened V by 3 bases and J by 7 bases, and 10 bases separated the two germline ends. CDR1 LNHDA and CDR2 SQIVND come from the germline V gene (reference sequence). This chain's CDR3 is CASSIQTGNSPLHF. For the CDR3, the DNA is TGTGCCAGTAGTATTCAAACCGGGAATTCACCCCTCCACTTT.

The chain carries TRBV19 and TRBJ2-3; 9 bases match TRBD2. V gave up 2 bases and J gave up 6 bases; unmatched junction bases: 9. Per germline, CDR1 LNHDA and CDR2 SQIVND (reference sequence). The CDR3 is 16 amino acids. The CDR3 region is CASSIPLAGGSDTQYF. The CDR3, as DNA: TGTGCCAGTAGTATACCCCTTGCGGGGGGGTCGGATACGCAGTATTTT.

The gene calls are TRBV6-5 and TRBJ1-5, with unresolved D. The CDR3 covers 13 residues. V dropped 7 bases and J dropped 7 bases, with 14 bases sitting between them. CDR1 is MNHEY, CDR2 SVGAGI, per germline. The CDR3, as DNA: TGTGCCAGCACCCCGGGTCCCGGGCAGCCCCAGCATTTT. Protein product: CASTPGPGQPQHF.

This chain uses TRBV7-3 with TRBJ2-1; 13 nucleotides agree with TRBD2. The ends lost 5 bases at V and 9 bases at J; junction bases unmatched: 4. The CDR3 loop spans 14 amino acids. The germline gives CDR1 SGHTA, CDR2 FQGTGA. DNA for the CDR3: TGTGCCAGCAGCAAGACTAGCGGGGGGTCTGAGCAGTTCTTC. Translation: CASSKTSGGSEQFF.